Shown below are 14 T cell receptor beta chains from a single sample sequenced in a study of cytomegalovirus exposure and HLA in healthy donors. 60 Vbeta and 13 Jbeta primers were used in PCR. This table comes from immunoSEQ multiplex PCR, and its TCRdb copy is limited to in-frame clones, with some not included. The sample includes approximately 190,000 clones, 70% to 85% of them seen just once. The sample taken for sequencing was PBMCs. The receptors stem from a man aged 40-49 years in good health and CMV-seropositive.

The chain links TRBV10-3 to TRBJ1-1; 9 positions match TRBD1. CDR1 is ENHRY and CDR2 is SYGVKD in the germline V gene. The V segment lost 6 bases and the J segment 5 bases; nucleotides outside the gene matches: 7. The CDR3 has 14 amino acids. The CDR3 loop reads CAISQQGALTEAFF. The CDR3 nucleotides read TGTGCCATCAGCCAACAGGGGGCGCTGACTGAAGCTTTCTTT.

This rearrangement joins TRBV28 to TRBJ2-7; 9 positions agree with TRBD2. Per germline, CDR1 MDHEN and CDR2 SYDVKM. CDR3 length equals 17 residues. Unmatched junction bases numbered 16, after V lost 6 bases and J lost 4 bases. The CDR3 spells CASSLLTVSGRPYEQYF. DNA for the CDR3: TGTGCCAGCAGCTTACTCACTGTTAGCGGGAGACCGTACGAGCAGTACTTC.

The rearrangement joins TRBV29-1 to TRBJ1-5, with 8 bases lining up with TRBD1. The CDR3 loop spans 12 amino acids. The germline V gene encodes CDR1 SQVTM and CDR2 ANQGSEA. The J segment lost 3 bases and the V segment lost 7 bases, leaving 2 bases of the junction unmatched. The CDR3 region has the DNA TGCAGCGCGGGACAGGACAATCAGCCCCAGCATTTT. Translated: CSAGQDNQPQHF.

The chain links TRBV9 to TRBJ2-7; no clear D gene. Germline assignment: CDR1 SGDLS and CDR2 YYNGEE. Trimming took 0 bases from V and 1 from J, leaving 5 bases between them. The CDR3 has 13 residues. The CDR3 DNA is TGTGCCAGCAGCGTAGGCGGATCCTACGAGCAGTACTTC. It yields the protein CASSVGGSYEQYF.

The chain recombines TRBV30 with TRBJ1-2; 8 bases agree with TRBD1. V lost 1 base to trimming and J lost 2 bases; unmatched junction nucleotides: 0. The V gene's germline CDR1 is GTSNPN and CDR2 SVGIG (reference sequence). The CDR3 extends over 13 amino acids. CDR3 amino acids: CAWSAGGNYGYTF. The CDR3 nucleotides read TGTGCCTGGAGTGCAGGGGGCAACTATGGCTACACCTTC.

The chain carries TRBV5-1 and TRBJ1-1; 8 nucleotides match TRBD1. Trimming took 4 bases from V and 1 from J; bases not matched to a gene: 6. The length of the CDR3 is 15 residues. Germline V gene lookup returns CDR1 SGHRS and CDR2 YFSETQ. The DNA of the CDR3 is TGCGCCAGCAGCAACTATGGGACAGGGAACACTGAAGCTTTCTTT. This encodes CASSNYGTGNTEAFF.

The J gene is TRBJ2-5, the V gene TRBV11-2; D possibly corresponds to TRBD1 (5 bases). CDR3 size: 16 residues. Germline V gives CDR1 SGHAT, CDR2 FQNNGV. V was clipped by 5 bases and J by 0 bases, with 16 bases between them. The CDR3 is CASSPAREKYQETQYF. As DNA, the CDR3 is TGTGCCAGCAGCCCGGCCAGGGAAAAGTACCAAGAGACCCAGTACTTC.

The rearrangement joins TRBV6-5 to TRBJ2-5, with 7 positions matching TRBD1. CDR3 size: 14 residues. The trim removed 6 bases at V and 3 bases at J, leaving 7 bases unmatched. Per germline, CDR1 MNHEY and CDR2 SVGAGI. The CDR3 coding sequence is TGTGCCAGCAGCACGCCCGGGACAGAAGAGACCCAGTACTTC. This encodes CASSTPGTEETQYF.

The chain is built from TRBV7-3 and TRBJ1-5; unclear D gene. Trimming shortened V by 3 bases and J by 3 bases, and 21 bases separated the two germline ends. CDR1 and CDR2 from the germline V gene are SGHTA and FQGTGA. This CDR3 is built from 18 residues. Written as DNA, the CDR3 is TGTGCCAGCAGCTTCGGTACCGGCAGCTTAGCTCCCAATCAGCCCCAGCATTTT. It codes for CASSFGTGSLAPNQPQHF.

This CDR3 is CASSLFARGGGSATDTQYF. The CDR3 region has the DNA TGTGCCAGCAGCTTATTTGCCCGGGGGGGCGGGAGTGCCACAGATACGCAGTATTTT. The V call is TRBV11-2, the J call TRBJ2-3, with 8 bases that match TRBD2. Germline CDR1 and CDR2: SGHAT and FQNNGV. V lost 2 bases to trimming and J lost 2 bases; unmatched junction nucleotides: 15. This CDR3 spans 19 amino acids.

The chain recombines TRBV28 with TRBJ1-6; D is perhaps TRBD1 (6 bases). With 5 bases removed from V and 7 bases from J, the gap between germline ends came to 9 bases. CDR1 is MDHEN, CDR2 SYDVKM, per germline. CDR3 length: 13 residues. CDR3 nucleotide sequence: TGTGCCAGCAGTGCGCAGGGGAATTCACCCCTCCACTTT. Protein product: CASSAQGNSPLHF.

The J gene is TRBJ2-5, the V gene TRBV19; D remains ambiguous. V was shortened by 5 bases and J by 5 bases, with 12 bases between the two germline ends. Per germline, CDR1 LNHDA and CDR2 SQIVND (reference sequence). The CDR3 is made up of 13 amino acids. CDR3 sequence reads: CASSSGGLETQYF. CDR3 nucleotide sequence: TGTGCCAGTAGTTCCGGTGGTCTGGAGACCCAGTACTTC.

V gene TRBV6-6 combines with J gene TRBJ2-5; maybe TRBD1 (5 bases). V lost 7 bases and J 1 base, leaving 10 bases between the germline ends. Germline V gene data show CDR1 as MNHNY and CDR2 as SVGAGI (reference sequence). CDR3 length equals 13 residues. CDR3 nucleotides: TGTGCCAGCAAAGGGGCAATCCAAGAGACCCAGTACTTC. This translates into CASKGAIQETQYF.

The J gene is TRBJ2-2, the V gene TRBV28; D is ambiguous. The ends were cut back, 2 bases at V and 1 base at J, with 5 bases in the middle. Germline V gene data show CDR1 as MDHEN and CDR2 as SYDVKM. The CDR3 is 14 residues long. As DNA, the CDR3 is TGTGCCAGCAGTTTAGGCAGGAACACCGGGGAGCTGTTTTTT. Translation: CASSLGRNTGELFF. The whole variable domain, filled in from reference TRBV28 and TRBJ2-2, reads DVKVTQSSRYLVKRTGEKVFLECVQDMDHENMFWYRQDPGLGLRLIYFSYDVKMKEKGDIPEGYSVSREKKERFSLILESASTNQTSMYLCASSLGRNTGELFFGEGSRLTVL.